This section outlines one T cell receptor beta chain sequence together with its context. The CDR3 is 17 residues long. In germline, CDR1 is SGHTA, CDR2 FQGNSA. Trimming cost V 5 bases and J 1 base, with 18 bases left between them. This sample was taken from a study of T cell changes during pregnancy in multiple sclerosis. This table comes from immunoSEQ multiplex PCR, and its TCRdb copy is limited to in-frame clones, with some not included. The sample holds tens of thousands of clones, around 92% seen once. The chain has TRBV7-2 and TRBJ1-3; a possible D gene is TRBD1 (6 bases). The material was peripheral blood, obtained before pregnancy. The sequence came from a female donor with multiple sclerosis, enrolled in a pregnancy study. The CDR3 loop is CASSGASGDQSGNTIYF. For the CDR3, the DNA is TGTGCCAGCAGCGGGGCATCAGGGGATCAGTCTGGAAACACCATATATTTT.